Shown below are 31 T cell receptor beta chains from a single sample sequenced in a study of vaccination effects on CD4 cells after COVID-19. In the ViraFEST assay, antigen-specific CD4+ clonotypes were identified by expansion after peptide-pool stimulation. Upon completion of 10 days in culture, CD4+ T cells were isolated. Participants each got two BNT162b2 or mRNA-1273 vaccine doses. Repertoires were generated with immunoSEQ multiplex PCR, while TCRdb's copy carries only in-frame clones and drops some. The sample contains 28,000 or so clones, 73% of which appear only once. Their antigen targets remain unknown. The sequencing used CD4+ T cells from PBMCs cultured with HCoV-NL63 spike peptides, collected after COVID-19 vaccination. The receptors come from a human donor who received a COVID-19 vaccine.

The chain joins TRBV2 to TRBJ1-6; 8 nucleotides match TRBD1. The CDR3 consists of 15 residues. V shed 8 bases, J shed 7 bases, and the junction held 10 bases outside the gene matches. Per the germline V gene, CDR1 is SNHLY and CDR2 is FYNNEI. CDR3 sequence: CASSSGQGGNSPLHF. CDR3 bases: TGTGCCAGCTCTTCTGGACAGGGAGGGAATTCACCCCTCCACTTT.

This sequence joins TRBV5-1 and TRBJ1-5; TRBD1 matches 7 bases. V was clipped by 7 bases and J by 6 bases; unmatched bases: 13. CDR1 and CDR2 from the germline V gene are SGHRS and YFSETQ. The CDR3 loop spans 15 amino acids. The DNA of the CDR3 is TGCGCCAGCCGGGTCACGGAGGGGGCGAGTCAGCCCCAGCATTTT. It encodes CASRVTEGASQPQHF.

The rearrangement joins TRBV7-9 to TRBJ1-6; 8 bases are shared with TRBD1. Germline V lookup: CDR1 SEHNR, CDR2 FQNEAQ (reference sequence). CDR3 length: 17 amino acids. V lost 7 bases, J lost 0 bases, and 8 bases stayed unmatched. As DNA, the CDR3 is TGTGCCAGCACAGCGGGACAGGTCAGCTCCTATAATTCACCCCTCCACTTT. Protein product: CASTAGQVSSYNSPLHF.

This clone was seen more than once but under ten times. The chain couples TRBV5-4 to TRBJ2-1, with TRBD2 matching over 7 bases. CDR1 and CDR2 (germline): SGHNT, YYREEE (reference sequence). Losses at the gene ends were 0 bases for V and 5 bases for J; bases not matched to a gene: 2. This CDR3 is 14 amino acids long. CDR3 DNA sequence: TGTGCCAGCAGCTTGGTGAGCGGGAACAATGAGCAGTTCTTC. Encoded protein: CASSLVSGNNEQFF.

This clone showed up just a few times. The chain has TRBV2 and TRBJ1-5; a possible D gene is TRBD1 (6 bases). CDR1 is SNHLY and CDR2 is FYNNEI in the germline V gene. The CDR3 extends over 15 amino acids. Trimming took off 8 bases at V and 4 bases at J, with 18 bases between the two ends. DNA of the CDR3: TGTGCCAGCGGGAGGGCGGGGGGCGAGAATCAGCCCCAGCATTTT. Encoded protein: CASGRAGGENQPQHF. The entire variable domain, with the rest obtained from reference TRBV2 and TRBJ1-5, is as follows: EPEVTQTPSHQVTQMGQEVILRCVPISNHLYFYWYRQILGQKVEFLVSFYNNEISEKSEIFDDQFSVERPDGSNFTLKIRSTKLEDSAMYFCASGRAGGENQPQHFGDGTRLSIL.

This chain links TRBV7-9 with TRBJ2-2; a possible D gene is TRBD1 (6 bases). The CDR3 has 15 amino acids. V was cut by 5 bases and J by 5 bases, with 15 bases left in between. Per germline, CDR1 SEHNR and CDR2 FQNEAQ (reference sequence). The CDR3 here is CASSIRQESTGELFF. The CDR3, as DNA: TGTGCCAGCAGCATAAGACAGGAGTCTACCGGGGAGCTGTTTTTT.

A single count supports this clone. The chain carries TRBV27 and TRBJ1-1, with D unclear. V shed 7 bases and J shed 1 base, with 10 bases lying between them. This CDR3 has 13 residues. Germline V gene lookup returns CDR1 MNHEY and CDR2 SMNVEV (reference sequence). The CDR3 reads CASTRSPNTEAFF. CDR3 coding DNA: TGTGCCAGCACCCGATCACCGAACACTGAAGCTTTCTTT.

The chain joins TRBV13 to TRBJ2-7; D tentatively fits TRBD1 or TRBD2 (5 bases each). The CDR3 consists of 17 residues. Germline CDR1 is PRHDT and CDR2 is FYEKMQ (reference sequence). V shed 5 bases and J shed 2 bases, with 22 bases lying between them. The CDR3 bases are TGTGCCAGCAGCCCCACACCGTCGGGACCTCAAACCTACGAGCAGTACTTC. This gives the protein CASSPTPSGPQTYEQYF.

The chain carries TRBV6-5 and TRBJ2-7, with 8 bases that match TRBD1. The J segment lost 3 bases and the V segment lost 0 bases, leaving 4 bases of the junction unmatched. The CDR3 is 15 amino acids. Germline V CDR1 and CDR2: MNHEY, SVGAGI. The CDR3 is CASSYSLGTGYEQYF. The CDR3 DNA reads TGTGCCAGCAGTTACTCTTTAGGGACAGGCTACGAGCAGTACTTC.

This chain connects TRBV10-1 to TRBJ1-1; the D is unclear. The CDR3 is 14 amino acids. The germline V and J ends were trimmed by 8 bases and 1 base, with 14 bases remaining between them. Germline CDR1 is WNHNN and CDR2 is SYGVQD (reference sequence). CDR3 amino acids: CASSLGSPNTEAFF. For the CDR3, the DNA is TGCGCCAGCTCCCTGGGTTCTCCGAACACTGAAGCTTTCTTT.

The chain recombines TRBV11-3 with TRBJ2-5; maybe TRBD2 (5 bases). The CDR3 is 14 amino acids. Germline lookup yields CDR1 SGHNT and CDR2 YENEEA. Trimming stripped 5 bases from V and 4 bases from J, with 14 bases between. CDR3 sequence: CASSPALEGETQYF. CDR3 sequence (DNA): TGTGCCAGCAGCCCCGCTCTCGAGGGAGAGACCCAGTACTTC.

The chain combines TRBV11-2 with TRBJ2-1; D not certain. Trimming shortened V by 3 bases and J by 6 bases, and 6 bases separated the two germline ends. CDR3 size: 12 residues. Germline V gene sequence: CDR1 SGHAT, CDR2 FQNNGV. CDR3 loop: CASSFQGNEQFF. In DNA form, the CDR3 reads TGTGCCAGCAGCTTCCAAGGCAATGAGCAGTTCTTC.

The rearrangement joins TRBV19 to TRBJ1-1, with D tentatively TRBD1 (6 bases). The CDR3 spans 15 residues. V shed 6 bases and J shed 1 base, with 15 bases lying between them. Germline assignment: CDR1 LNHDA and CDR2 SQIVND (reference sequence). CDR3 bases: TGTGCCAGTAGCATATTTGGGACACGGAACACTGAAGCTTTCTTT. It translates to CASSIFGTRNTEAFF.

CDR3 bases: TGTGCCAGTAGTCGCCCCCAAGGTAGCGGGAACACCGGGGAGCTGTTTTTT. Protein product: CASSRPQGSGNTGELFF. V usage is TRBV19 and J usage is TRBJ2-2; a possible D gene is TRBD2 (6 bases). The CDR3 has 17 residues. Germline CDR1 and CDR2: LNHDA and SQIVND (reference sequence). The V end lost 5 bases, the J end lost 1 base, and 17 bases lay between the germline ends.

This chain links TRBV5-1 with TRBJ1-1, with no clear D. CDR3 length: 16 residues. V lost 0 bases to trimming and J lost 1 base, with 13 bases between them. CDR1 SGHRS and CDR2 YFSETQ come from the germline V gene. CDR3 DNA: TGCGCCAGCAGCTTGGGTCAGGCCCCTGGGAACACTGAAGCTTTCTTT. Translated, it gives CASSLGQAPGNTEAFF.

This clone was seen once. The chain joins TRBV6-5 to TRBJ2-7; D perhaps matches TRBD1 (5 bases). Trimming removed 0 bases from V and 3 bases from J, with 12 bases in between. The CDR3 loop spans 15 amino acids. Germline loops: CDR1 MNHEY, CDR2 SVGAGI. CDR3 DNA: TGTGCCAGCAGTTACTCCTTCAGGGTGGTCTACGAGCAGTACTTC. Translating gives CASSYSFRVVYEQYF.

The chain uses TRBV14 and TRBJ1-1; D is possibly TRBD1 (6 bases). Germline-derived CDR1 and CDR2 are SGHDN and FVKESK. The length of the CDR3 is 16 residues. V lost 2 bases to trimming and J lost 2 bases, with 15 bases between them. CDR3 in DNA: TGTGCCAGCAGCCAACAGAGGGGGGCCACTAACACTGAAGCTTTCTTT. It translates to CASSQQRGATNTEAFF.

A word on this clone: Other DNA sequences in the sample encode the same CDR3. The chain joins TRBV5-1 to TRBJ2-7, with 9 bases lining up with TRBD1. Germline V gives CDR1 SGHRS, CDR2 YFSETQ. The CDR3 is 15 residues long. Trimming removed 0 bases from V and 5 bases from J; junction bases left unmatched: 6. Written as DNA, the CDR3 is TGCGCCAGCAGCTTGGGGGACAGGGATTTTCACGAGCAGTACTTC. Translating it yields CASSLGDRDFHEQYF.

V is TRBV28 and J is TRBJ1-1; D is unclear. The V and J ends lost 2 bases and 3 bases respectively, with 16 bases between them. The CDR3 totals 16 residues. CDR1 and CDR2 from the germline V gene are MDHEN and SYDVKM. Here the CDR3 DNA reads TGTGCCAGCAGTTTAGGTCAGTATTTGGAGGACACTGAAGCTTTCTTT. This gives the protein CASSLGQYLEDTEAFF.

This chain connects TRBV30 to TRBJ2-1; unclear D gene. V lost 7 bases to trimming and J lost 8 bases, with 12 bases between them. The CDR3 extends over 11 amino acids. Germline V gene data show CDR1 as GTSNPN and CDR2 as SVGIG (reference sequence). The CDR3 sequence: CASDWTHEQFF. The CDR3 DNA reads as TGTGCCTCCGACTGGACCCATGAGCAGTTCTTC.

This chain connects TRBV30 to TRBJ1-5; D remains ambiguous. The CDR3 is 16 residues long. With 5 bases removed from V and 2 bases from J, the gap between germline ends came to 19 bases. Germline V gene data show CDR1 as GTSNPN and CDR2 as SVGIG (reference sequence). CDR3 bases: TGTGCCTGGGCCGCTGGTGAGGCGTGGGGCAATCAGCCCCAGCATTTT. Protein: CAWAAGEAWGNQPQHF.

This clone came up once. This rearrangement joins TRBV24-1 to TRBJ2-3; the D is unclear. The CDR3 covers 11 residues. The V end was cut by 7 bases, the J end by 1 base, with 2 bases between. CDR1 KGHDR and CDR2 SFDVKD come from the germline V gene. DNA of the CDR3: TGTGCCACCAGGGGCACAGATACGCAGTATTTT. This codes for CATRGTDTQYF.

V gene TRBV3-1 (or the pseudogene TRBV3-2) combines with J gene TRBJ2-6; D unresolved. The germline V gene has CDR1 LGHDT and CDR2 YNNKEL (reference sequence). Trimming took 3 bases from V and 0 from J, leaving 3 bases between them. This CDR3 is 14 amino acids long. The CDR3 region has the DNA TGTGCCAGCAGCCATCTCTCTGGGGCCAACGTCCTGACTTTC. It yields the protein CASSHLSGANVLTF.

The V gene is TRBV5-1, the J gene TRBJ2-1, with TRBD2 matching 9 bases. Germline V gives CDR1 SGHRS, CDR2 YFSETQ. Trimming took 6 bases from V and 0 from J; bases not matched to a gene: 10. This CDR3 is built from 17 residues. DNA of the CDR3: TGCGCCAGCACAGATTCCCTTAGCGGGAGCTCCTACAATGAGCAGTTCTTC. Protein product: CASTDSLSGSSYNEQFF. The full variable domain, completed using reference TRBV5-1 and TRBJ2-1, is KAGVTQTPRYLIKTRGQQVTLSCSPISGHRSVSWYQQTPGQGLQFLFEYFSETQRNKGNFPGRFSGRQFSNSRSEMNVSTLELGDSALYLCASTDSLSGSSYNEQFFGPGTRLTVL.

This clone appeared once. This chain joins TRBV18 and TRBJ1-1; 12 bases align to TRBD1. V was clipped by 3 bases and J by 1 base; unmatched bases: 18. The CDR3 loop spans 21 amino acids. The germline CDR1 and CDR2 sequences are KGHSH and LQKENI. CDR3 coding DNA: TGTGCCAGCTCACCTTTTGACCGAATCCCAGGGACAGGGGGCGAGAACACTGAAGCTTTCTTT. Translation gives CASSPFDRIPGTGGENTEAFF.

V and J are TRBV7-9 and TRBJ1-1, with TRBD1 as a possible D gene (5 bases). The CDR3 contains 12 residues. Germline CDR1 is SEHNR and CDR2 is FQNEAQ (reference sequence). The V and J ends lost 6 bases and 5 bases respectively, with 10 bases between them. CDR3 sequence: CASSIRETEAFF. The CDR3 DNA is TGTGCCAGCAGTATCAGGGAGACTGAAGCTTTCTTT.

The rearrangement uses TRBV27 and TRBJ1-6, with D possibly being TRBD1 (5 bases). The germline V and J ends were trimmed by 4 bases and 5 bases, with 15 bases remaining between them. This CDR3 region has 16 residues. CDR1 MNHEY and CDR2 SMNVEV come from the germline V gene (reference sequence). The CDR3 DNA reads as TGTGCCAGCAGTTCGGGACCCGGTCGGGATAATTCACCCCTCCACTTT. It translates to CASSSGPGRDNSPLHF.

This sequence joins TRBV13 and TRBJ2-1; D gene ambiguous. This CDR3 region has 14 residues. Trimming shortened V by 1 base and J by 0 bases, and 4 bases separated the two germline ends. The germline CDR1 and CDR2 sequences are PRHDT and FYEKMQ (reference sequence). In nucleotides, the CDR3 is TGTGCCAGCAGCTTAGTAAGCTCCTACAATGAGCAGTTCTTC. Its translation: CASSLVSSYNEQFF. Together with reference TRBV13 and TRBJ2-1, the CDR3 gives the full variable domain: AAGVIQSPRHLIKEKRETATLKCYPIPRHDTVYWYQQGPGQDPQFLISFYEKMQSDKGSIPDRFSAQQFSDYHSELNMSSLELGDSALYFCASSLVSSYNEQFFGPGTRLTVL.

This chain connects TRBV30 to TRBJ2-1, with 10 bases identical to TRBD2. Germline trimming cut 3 bases from V and 6 bases from J; bases unmatched to any gene: 14. This CDR3 spans 17 amino acids. Germline lookup yields CDR1 GTSNPN and CDR2 SVGIG (reference sequence). The CDR3 DNA is TGTGCCTGGAGGGAACTAGCGGGGCTCAGAGGGCCCAATGAGCAGTTCTTC. Translated: CAWRELAGLRGPNEQFF. Full variable domain (remainder filled in from reference TRBV30 and TRBJ2-1): SQTIHQWPATLVQPVGSPLSLECTVEGTSNPNLYWYRQAAGRGLQLLFYSVGIGQISSEVPQNLSASRPQDRQFILSSKKLLLSDSGFYLCAWRELAGLRGPNEQFFGPGTRLTVL.

V and J are TRBV3-1 (or the pseudogene TRBV3-2) and TRBJ2-5, with D perhaps being TRBD1 or TRBD2 (5 bases each). The CDR3 is made up of 13 amino acids. With 4 bases removed from V and 7 bases from J, the gap between germline ends came to 13 bases. CDR1 LGHDT and CDR2 YNNKEL come from the germline V gene (reference sequence). The CDR3 nucleotides are TGTGCCAGCAGCCTACGGGGCTACGGGACCCAGTACTTC. Translated, it gives CASSLRGYGTQYF.

This clone was found a few times. This rearrangement joins TRBV4-2 to TRBJ2-1; D is undetermined. Trimming cost V 0 bases and J 7 bases, with 7 bases left between them. Per germline, CDR1 LGHNA and CDR2 YNFKEQ. The CDR3 extends over 13 amino acids. This CDR3 reads CASSQDPSNEQFF. CDR3 DNA: TGTGCCAGCAGCCAAGATCCGTCGAATGAGCAGTTCTTC.